This T cell receptor (beta chain) was captured by sequencing in a study of beta chain features in type 1 diabetes. Findings and limits, study-wide: Patients and controls would share equally any PCR tilt toward shorter templates.

CDR3 length: 15 amino acids. V dropped 5 bases and J dropped 1 base, with 12 bases sitting between them. Per germline, CDR1 SGHTA and CDR2 FQGNSA. As regards this clone: Its antigen is still unknown.

Donors underwent one heparinised blood draw, roughly 110 mL on average. Expressed TCRB transcripts were sequenced because the isolated RNA had all been reverse transcribed beforehand. Produced via immunoSEQ multiplex PCR; TCRdb's table is partial and in-frame only. The table lists 390,000 or so clones, approximately 15% of them singletons. This chain joins TRBV7-2 and TRBJ2-1; unclear D gene. Sequencing used naive CD4+ T cells from blood. The TCR comes from a man aged 30 to 39 in good health. Here the CDR3 reads CASSTRLESYNEQFF. The CDR3 DNA follows: TGTGCCAGCAGCACCCGACTGGAATCCTACAATGAGCAGTTCTTC.